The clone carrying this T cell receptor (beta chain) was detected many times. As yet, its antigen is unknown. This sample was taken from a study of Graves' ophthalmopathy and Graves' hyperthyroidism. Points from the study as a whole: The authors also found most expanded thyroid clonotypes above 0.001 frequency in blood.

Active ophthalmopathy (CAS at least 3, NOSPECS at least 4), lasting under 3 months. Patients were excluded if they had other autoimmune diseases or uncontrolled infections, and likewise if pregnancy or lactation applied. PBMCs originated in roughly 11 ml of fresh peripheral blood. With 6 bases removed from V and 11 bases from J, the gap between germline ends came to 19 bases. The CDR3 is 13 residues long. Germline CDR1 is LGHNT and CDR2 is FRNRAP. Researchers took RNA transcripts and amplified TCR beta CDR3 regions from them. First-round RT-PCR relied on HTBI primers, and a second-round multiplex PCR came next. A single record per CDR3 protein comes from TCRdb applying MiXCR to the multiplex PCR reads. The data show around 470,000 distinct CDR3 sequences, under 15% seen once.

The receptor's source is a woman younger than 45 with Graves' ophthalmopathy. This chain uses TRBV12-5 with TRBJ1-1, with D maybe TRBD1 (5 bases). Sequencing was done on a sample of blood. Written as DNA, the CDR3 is TGTGCTAGTGGGGCTCCACACGGAGCAGGGGCTTTCTTT. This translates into CASGAPHGAGAFF.